This T cell receptor (beta chain) was sequenced for a study of cytomegalovirus exposure and HLA in healthy donors (dated by TCRdb to about 2017). About the investigation overall: An earlier analysis of 587 of the donors reported approximately 300 Gb of sequence data and 117 million unique TCR beta sequences obtained from 150 million to 200 million T cells. An early release covering around 630 HLA-typed donors comprised 300 to 350 gigabases of sequencing data and roughly 86 million unique TCR sequences. Among the roughly 380 genotyped donors, 75% to 90% belonged to the genetic ancestry cluster associated with self-reported Caucasian donors. The aim of the study was to test whether cataloging public T cell receptors could identify signatures of past pathogen exposure. The study used immunosequencing to profile the T cell repertoires of several hundred subjects and linked those repertoires to cytomegalovirus serostatus. Along with the approximately 600-subject first cohort, a separate validation cohort of over a hundred different subjects was used. To predict cytomegalovirus infection status, the study combined high-throughput TCR immunosequencing, statistical association of individual TCRs with disease status, and machine learning. To study patterns of TCR occurrence, a later analysis re-analyzed previously published TCR beta repertoires from around 670 donors and added high-resolution HLA genotyping. Rather than using new phenotypic data, the later analysis identified candidate immune exposures from TCR beta sequences and from how often those sequences occurred across donors. An earlier analysis of around 540 of the donors applied high-throughput TCR beta sequencing to assess whether each TCR beta V gene segment acted as functional or pseudogenic. Donor age, sex, ethnicity and CMV serostatus were compiled alongside the repertoire data. A later genetic analysis used genome-wide SNP genotypes for about 60% of the 666 donors, treating that subset as a discovery cohort. Every repertoire in the discovery cohort had been generated on one and the same sequencing platform. Class I and class II HLA loci were covered by the typing at four-digit resolution. The number of donors typed differed by locus, with 629-630 for A, B, C, DRB1 and DQB1, roughly 520 for DQA1, nearly 610 for DPA1, and over 400 for DPB1. A handful of DR-DQ haplotypes were handled as single units for association and clustering because linkage in the cohort was strong. Among several hundred genotyped donors of the cohort, an average of around 250,000 unique TCR beta nucleotide sequences was sequenced per donor, of which about 19% were non-productive.

The cohort was made up of 650 to 700 healthy bone marrow donors. All cohort members were sampled while nominally healthy, although unrecorded immune exposures were likely present. The donor tested CMV seronegative, placing the donor among the 352 seronegative members of the cohort. Every donor gave a peripheral blood sample, and the peripheral blood mononuclear cells from that sample were used for TCR beta sequencing. The Qiagen DNeasy Blood Extraction Kit was used to extract genomic DNA from the blood cell samples. General conclusions and limits of the study: The study listed approximately 150 TCR beta chains as associated with cytomegalovirus. Some 16 rarely observed V segments, including chromosome 9 orphons, were excluded from the earlier analysis of several hundred of the donors because counts were too low. Specific HLA alleles were associated with 15,000 to 20,000 TCR beta sequences at a false discovery rate of 0.05 in a later analysis. It was suggested by the authors that the approach could potentially be generalized to other disease states and immunological phenotypes. The cohort was sequenced for TCR beta chains only, and without alpha or paired-chain data the features that could be detected were limited. Three of the identified cytomegalovirus-associated TCR beta chains were confirmed in vitro to be specific for cytomegalovirus antigens. According to a later analysis, parvovirus B19, influenza, CMV and Epstein-Barr virus appeared linked to several top co-occurrence clusters. Cytomegalovirus status was reported to be diagnosed by the classifier with high specificity and sensitivity in both the original and validation cohorts. Sequencing depth was assumed to be roughly uniform across donors in the presence/absence analyses, though that assumption may not hold. Correlated functional status among segregating V segments might reflect linkage disequilibrium, but an unknown experimental factor could not be ruled out. Immune exposure information for the cohort was limited to CMV serostatus. An association between a missense DCLRE1C variant and V-gene and J-gene trimming of TCR beta chains was found in a later genetic analysis and replicated in an independent cohort. When HLA alleles, especially DR and DQ, strongly co-occurred, TCR associations were difficult to assign to individual alleles. Most TCR sequences were seen in very few donors, while some public TCRs were found in many individuals. In a later analysis, the rate of TCR association differed among HLA loci, with DRB1 alleles having the most associated TCRs and HLA-C alleles having the fewest. Most CMV-associated TCR beta chains appeared to be HLA-restricted in a later analysis, and the HLA associations seemed to be driven largely by CMV exposure. In a later genetic analysis, fewer N-insertions in productive TCRs were reported among donors in an Asian-associated ancestry cluster than the roughly 700-donor mean. A further reported finding was that TCR beta sequences accurately predicted the HLA-A and HLA-B alleles for most subjects in the first cohort. In a later analysis, HLA-associated TCR beta chains showed more clonal expansion and lower generation probabilities than non-associated chains that were equally common. Because HLA typing was missing for some donors at each locus, association tests included only the typed subset. Because the 87-base-pair reads could not distinguish some IMGT-functional V segments, including TRBV6-2 and TRBV6-3, those segments were excluded. A cluster of highly shared sequence variants was judged likely to represent a technical artifact of the sequencing pipeline. Broadly in line with IMGT annotations, most TCR beta V segments showed up in productive rearrangements about 90% or about 30% of the time in an earlier analysis of several hundred of the donors.

The junction carries 11 bases between V and J, which are trimmed by 9 bases and 6 bases respectively. The cysteine opens and the phenylalanine closes a CDR3 of 11 amino acids. This entry keeps only the CDR3 DNA: 33 bases, framed from base 1. Reading the germline V gene gives CDR1 SNHLY and CDR2 FYNNEI. A word on this clone: The clone's antigen remains unknown. No qualities accompany the bases; no much larger clone lies one base away.

Library preparation employed the immunoSEQ multiplex PCR assay. For the multiplex PCR, a mixture combining 60 forward primers for TCR Vbeta segments and 13 reverse primers for TCR Jbeta segments was used. Amplification of the CDR3 region of rearranged TCR beta genes was performed with a multiplex PCR assay on genomic DNA. The amplified TCR beta libraries were sequenced on the Illumina HiSeq System as 87-base-pair reads. The authors' pipeline ran thus. Across the 670 or so repertoires, a later analysis counted tens of millions of unique TCR beta chains, some 11 million of which were shared by at least two donors. A nearest-neighbor algorithm error-corrected the raw reads and collapsed the reads into unique sequences, merging closely related sequences to remove PCR and sequencing errors. CDR3 sequences were aligned to IMGT reference sequences to assign V, D and J gene segments. Each retained sequence needed at least a six-nucleotide match to both a V gene segment and a J gene segment. Rearrangements were called productive when the CDR3 lacked stop codons and stayed in frame with V and J; all others were non-productive. CDR3 was defined according to IMGT convention as the region running from the second conserved V-encoded cysteine to the conserved J-encoded phenylalanine. The earlier analysis of some 600 of the donors excluded sequences that lacked an unambiguous match to a single V gene segment. In an earlier analysis of 587 of the donors, V segments were called functional above 56.7% productive rearrangements and were called segregating when the between-donor standard deviation exceeded 5%. A statistical classification framework was built to diagnose cytomegalovirus status from the catalog of TCR beta chain sequences. V and J gene assignment, in a later analysis, came from comparing TCR nucleotide sequences with IMGT/GENE-DB human TR gene sequences. In a later analysis, CDR3 sequences and most-parsimonious VDJ recombination scenarios were assigned using the TCRdist pipeline. In a later analysis, each TCR beta chain was defined by its CDR3 amino acid sequence together with its V-gene family, and reads without a unique V-gene family were excluded. In a later analysis, 450 to 600 highly shared, low-generation-probability nucleotide sequences were removed to address suspected cross-contamination and a sequencing artifact. A later analysis calculated a clonal expansion index for each public chain from normalized within-repertoire ranks of inferred template counts. In a later analysis, generation probabilities were computed using a VDJ recombination model fitted to out-of-frame rearrangements, and the results were checked against IGoR. A later analysis scored TCR-TCR, TCR-HLA and TCR-CMV co-occurrence with hypergeometric tests, applying a repertoire-size bias correction to TCR pairs. To estimate false discovery rates, a later analysis permuted the HLA or CMV assignments 20 times. In a later analysis, co-occurring TCRs were grouped with DBSCAN, and TCRdist sequence similarity was added when clustering was performed within HLA-allele-positive subsets. Co-occurrence clustering excluded repertoires with fewer than 30,000 or more than 120,000 public chains, plus five with anomalous nucleotide sharing. TCRdb re-hosts the immuneACCESS table, in-frame sequences only. Its copies lack some clones; in the studies checked, an unresolved V gene accounts for under half of them, and the cause for the rest is not known. The DNA was the basis for D and trimming; V, J and clone size are from that table. The sample contains approximately 220,000 clones, 65% to 75% of them found a single time. The ten largest clones add up to less than 2% of the sample.

The clonotype comes from a woman younger than 45 in good health and CMV-seronegative. Sequenced sample: PBMCs. This chain is built from TRBV2 and TRBJ1-2; TRBD1 could be the D gene, as 6 bases match. The CDR3 amino acid sequence is: CASHRENGYTF. The bases are TGTGCCAGTCACAGGGAGAATGGCTACACCTTC.